This T cell receptor (beta chain) was recovered during a study of blood T cell repertoires in COVID-19. The wider study: Some COVID-19 samples were acute and others convalescent; all came from the United States, Italy and Spain. T cells, B-cell-depleted T cells, or PBMCs supplied cDNA or gDNA.

Per the study methods: Estimation of nucleated cell counts relied on the amplification of reference gene primers. Measured with immunoSEQ multiplex PCR; TCRdb has only the in-frame clones, and not every one. V and J calls plus clone size are reproduced from that table; the DNA served to infer D and trimming. The repertoire holds 110,000 or so clones, with over 65% as singletons. CDR3 length: 12 amino acids. Trimming took 8 bases from V and 5 from J; bases not matched to a gene: 3. Germline V gene data show CDR1 as ENHRY and CDR2 as SYGVKD. The gene calls are TRBV10-3 and TRBJ1-2; 9 positions agree with TRBD1. The source is a woman aged 55-70 years with acute or convalescent COVID-19. The sample taken for sequencing was peripheral blood. The CDR3: CAIGTGLYGYTF. As DNA, the CDR3 is TGTGCCATCGGGACAGGGCTTTATGGCTACACCTTC.